This is a list of T cell receptor beta chains from one sample in a study of blood T cell repertoires in COVID-19. Only in-frame clones appear in the TCRdb table, and some are missing; sequencing was by immunoSEQ multiplex PCR. This sample yields roughly 350,000 clones, of which around 91% are seen a single time; around 3.3% belongs to the top ten. Sequenced: peripheral blood. These receptor sequences come from a woman in her late teens or twenties who had recovered from COVID-19. Each CDR3 is given with its conserved first and last residue. A D gene is named only where the DNA matches it firmly. Expanded clones get a size class; other rows say once, few or many, or leave the size out.

>-|TRBJ2-1|TRBV5-6|TRBD1
CASSLGQGRLREQFF
TGTGCCAGCAGCTTAGGACAGGGTCGATTGCGGGAGCAGTTCTTC
>-|TRBJ2-3|TRBV7-9|TRBD2
CASSLGTSGRARGDTQYF
TGTGCCAGCAGCTTGGGGACTAGCGGGAGGGCCCGTGGAGATACGCAGTATTTT
>-|TRBJ1-4|TRBV7-9|-
CASSPPSSGAVNEKLFF
TGTGCCAGCAGCCCCCCCAGTTCAGGGGCCGTTAATGAAAAACTGTTTTTT
>-|TRBJ2-3|TRBV7-8|TRBD2
CASSFGGRAYTTDTQYF
TGTGCCAGCAGCTTTGGTGGGAGGGCCTATACCACAGATACGCAGTATTTT
>-|TRBJ2-5|TRBV6-6|TRBD2
CASSQGALAGGQETQYF
TGTGCCAGCAGTCAGGGGGCACTAGCGGGGGGGCAAGAGACCCAGTACTTC
>-|TRBJ1-6|TRBV27|-
CASSLERLSSYNSPLHF
TGTGCCAGCAGTTTGGAGCGGCTGAGCTCCTATAATTCACCCCTCCACTTT
>-|TRBJ1-5|TRBV19|-
CASSIATRFSAGQPQHF
TGTGCCAGTAGTATAGCGACTAGGTTTTCTGCGGGGCAGCCCCAGCATTTT
>-|TRBJ2-2|TRBV29-1|TRBD2
CSVGSGSAGELFF
TGCAGCGTTGGGAGCGGGAGCGCCGGGGAGCTGTTTTTT
>-|TRBJ1-3|TRBV10-3|TRBD1
CAISGQGENTIYF
TGTGCCATCTCGGGACAGGGCGAAAACACCATATATTTT
>-|TRBJ1-1|TRBV6-6|-
CASTFSRGDGPSF
TGTGCCAGCACCTTCAGTCGGGGGGACGGTCCTTCCTTT
>-|TRBJ2-1|TRBV21-1|-
CASSKALAGGASGNNEQFF
TGTGCCAGCAGCAAAGCGCTCGCGGGTGGGGCTAGCGGGAACAATGAGCAGTTCTTC
>-|TRBJ1-5|TRBV5-8|TRBD1
CASSSGTVGTYSNQPQHF
TGTGCCAGCAGCTCCGGGACAGTGGGGACGTATAGCAATCAGCCCCAGCATTTT
>-|TRBJ1-1|TRBV6-2/TRBV6-3|TRBD1
CASSSDRGRNTEAFF
TGTGCCAGCAGTTCGGACAGGGGTAGGAACACTGAAGCTTTCTTT
>-|TRBJ2-1|TRBV5-3|-
CARAAPIEGGRYNEQFF
TGTGCCAGAGCGGCCCCGATCGAAGGAGGACGCTACAATGAGCAGTTCTTC
>few|TRBJ2-3|TRBV11-2|-
CASSSLGPTDTQYF
TGTGCCAGCAGTTCATTGGGGCCCACAGATACGCAGTATTTT
>-|TRBJ2-3|TRBV30|-
CAWSVRAPTRDTQYF
TGTGCCTGGAGTGTACGTGCCCCAACGAGAGATACGCAGTATTTT
>-|TRBJ1-1|TRBV11-3|TRBD1
CASSSGQGELNTEAFF
TGTGCCAGCAGCTCAGGACAGGGAGAGCTGAACACTGAAGCTTTCTTT
>-|TRBJ2-2|TRBV2|-
CASSYLPGSNTGELFF
TGTGCCAGCAGTTACTTGCCCGGGTCGAACACCGGGGAGCTGTTTTTT
>once|TRBJ2-3|TRBV7-9|TRBD1
CASSHSGTGGTDTQYF
TGTGCCAGCAGCCACTCCGGGACAGGGGGAACAGATACGCAGTATTTT
>-|TRBJ2-2|TRBV6-2/TRBV6-3|TRBD2
CASSYRGLAGVGGELFF
TGTGCCAGCAGTTACCGGGGACTAGCGGGAGTTGGCGGGGAGCTGTTTTTT
>-|TRBJ2-1|TRBV6-2/TRBV6-3|TRBD2
CASSYSGDYNEQFF
TGTGCCAGCAGTTATAGCGGGGACTACAATGAGCAGTTCTTC
>-|TRBJ1-4|TRBV6-2/TRBV6-3|TRBD1
CASSTGTGVWTNEKLFF
TGTGCCAGCAGCACCGGGACAGGGGTATGGACTAATGAAAAACTGTTTTTT
>-|TRBJ2-2|TRBV6-2/TRBV6-3|TRBD2
CASSRSGVRDTGELFF
TGTGCCAGCAGCCGCAGCGGGGTGAGAGACACCGGGGAGCTGTTTTTT
>-|TRBJ2-5|TRBV7-9|TRBD1
CASSLSGTGTQETQYF
TGTGCCAGCAGCTTATCCGGGACAGGTACTCAAGAGACCCAGTACTTC
>once|TRBJ2-1|TRBV12-5|TRBD2
CASGRAGAHNEQFF
TGTGCTAGTGGAAGAGCGGGAGCTCACAATGAGCAGTTCTTC
>once|TRBJ2-3|TRBV10-3|-
CAISQQGDTQYF
TGTGCCATCAGTCAACAGGGAGATACGCAGTATTTT
>-|TRBJ2-3|TRBV7-2|-
CASSQRADTQYF
TGTGCCAGCAGCCAGAGGGCAGATACGCAGTATTTT
>once|TRBJ2-5|TRBV7-2|-
CASSPRFQMETQYF
TGTGCCAGCAGCCCTCGCTTTCAGATGGAGACCCAGTACTTC
>once|TRBJ1-1|TRBV6-1|-
CASSDRGPYTEAFF
TGTGCCAGCAGTGACAGGGGCCCATACACTGAAGCTTTCTTT
>-|TRBJ2-1|TRBV24-1|TRBD2
CASPLAGGNNEQFF
TGTGCCTCACCCTTAGCGGGAGGAAACAATGAGCAGTTCTTC
>-|TRBJ2-3|TRBV10-1|TRBD1
CASSEGQGSDTQYF
TGCGCCAGCAGTGAGGGACAGGGGTCAGATACGCAGTATTTT
>-|TRBJ1-1|TRBV6-5|-
CASSLRQETEAFF
TGTGCCAGCAGTTTAAGACAGGAGACTGAAGCTTTCTTT
>-|TRBJ2-6|TRBV19|-
CASSKTVTGANVLTF
TGTGCCAGTAGTAAGACAGTGACTGGGGCCAACGTCCTGACTTTC
>-|TRBJ2-1|TRBV10-1|TRBD2
CASKSGRAGHEQFF
TGCGCCAGCAAGAGCGGGAGGGCGGGGCATGAGCAGTTCTTC
>-|TRBJ2-1|TRBV19|TRBD2
CASGLLAGVLSEQFF
TGTGCCAGTGGACTCTTAGCGGGGGTCCTGAGTGAGCAGTTCTTC